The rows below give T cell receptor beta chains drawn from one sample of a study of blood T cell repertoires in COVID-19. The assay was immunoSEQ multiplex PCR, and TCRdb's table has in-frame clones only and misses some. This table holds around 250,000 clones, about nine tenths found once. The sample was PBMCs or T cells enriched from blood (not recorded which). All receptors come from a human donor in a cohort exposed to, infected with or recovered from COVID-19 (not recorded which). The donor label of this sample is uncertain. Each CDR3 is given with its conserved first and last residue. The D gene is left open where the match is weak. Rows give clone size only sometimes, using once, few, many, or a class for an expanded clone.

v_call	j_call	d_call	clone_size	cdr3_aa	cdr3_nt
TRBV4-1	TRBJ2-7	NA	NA	CASSPAGSYEQYF	TGCGCCAGCAGCCCCGCAGGTTCCTACGAGCAGTACTTC
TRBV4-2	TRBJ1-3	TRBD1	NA	CASDDRAGNTIYF	TGTGCCAGCGACGACAGGGCTGGAAACACCATATATTTT
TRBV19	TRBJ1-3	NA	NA	CASSILRSGNTIYF	TGTGCCAGTAGTATCCTCCGGAGTGGAAACACCATATATTTT
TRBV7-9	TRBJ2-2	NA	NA	CASSARGGELFF	TGTGCCAGCAGCGCGCGGGGCGGGGAGCTGTTTTTT
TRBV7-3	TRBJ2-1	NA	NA	CASSSTGAAPQFF	TGTGCCAGCAGCTCGACAGGCGCCGCTCCGCAGTTCTTC
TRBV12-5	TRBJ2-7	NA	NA	CASGLGQIHEQYF	TGTGCTAGTGGTTTGGGACAGATCCACGAGCAGTACTTC
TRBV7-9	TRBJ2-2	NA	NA	CASSPTAVAGELFF	TGTGCCAGCAGCCCCACCGCAGTTGCCGGGGAGCTGTTTTTT
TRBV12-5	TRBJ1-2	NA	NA	CASGLVLMRDLGGYTF	TGTGCTAGTGGTTTGGTACTAATGCGAGATCTTGGAGGCTACACCTTC
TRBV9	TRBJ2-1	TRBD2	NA	CASSSGSSGVAREQFF	TGTGCCAGCAGCTCAGGGAGTAGCGGGGTAGCGCGGGAGCAGTTCTTC
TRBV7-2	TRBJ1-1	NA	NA	CASSLSADNTEAFF	TGTGCCAGCAGCTTAAGTGCGGATAACACTGAAGCTTTCTTT
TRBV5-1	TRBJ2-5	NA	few	CASSFSQETQYF	TGCGCCAGCAGCTTCTCCCAAGAGACCCAGTACTTC
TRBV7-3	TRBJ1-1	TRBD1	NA	CASSLQGTENTEAFF	TGTGCCAGCAGCTTACAAGGGACAGAGAACACTGAAGCTTTCTTT
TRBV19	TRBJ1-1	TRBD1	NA	CASRGKGANTEAFF	TGTGCCAGTAGGGGTAAGGGGGCTAACACTGAAGCTTTCTTT
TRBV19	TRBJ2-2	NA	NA	CASSIDWDTTGELFF	TGTGCCAGTAGTATAGATTGGGACACAACGGGGGAGCTGTTTTTT
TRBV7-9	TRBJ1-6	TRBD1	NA	CASSTTGAIYSSPLHF	TGTGCCAGCAGCACCACAGGGGCCATTTATAGTTCACCCCTCCACTTT
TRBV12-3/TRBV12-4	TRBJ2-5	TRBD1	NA	CASSPQGEETQYF	TGTGCCAGCAGCCCACAGGGGGAAGAGACCCAGTACTTC
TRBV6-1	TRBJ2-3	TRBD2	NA	CASSEGLGGVTDTQYF	TGTGCCAGCAGTGAAGGGTTGGGGGGGGTCACAGATACGCAGTATTTT
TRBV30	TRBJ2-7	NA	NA	CAWNPSTTYEQYF	TGTGCCTGGAACCCCAGTACTACCTACGAGCAGTACTTC
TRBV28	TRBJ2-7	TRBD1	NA	CASSTGTGVYEQYF	TGTGCCAGCAGTACCGGGACAGGGGTCTACGAGCAGTACTTC
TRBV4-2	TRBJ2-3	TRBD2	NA	CASSQGGGLTDTQYF	TGTGCCAGCAGCCAAGGCGGGGGGCTCACAGATACGCAGTATTTT
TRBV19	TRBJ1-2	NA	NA	CASSPGVNYGYTF	TGTGCCAGTAGTCCGGGAGTAAACTATGGCTACACCTTC
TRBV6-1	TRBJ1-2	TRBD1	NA	CASSEAMTGNGYTF	TGTGCCAGCAGTGAAGCGATGACAGGGAATGGCTACACCTTC
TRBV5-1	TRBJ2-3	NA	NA	CASSFGTSTDTQYF	TGCGCCAGCAGCTTCGGGACTAGCACAGATACGCAGTATTTT
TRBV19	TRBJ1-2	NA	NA	CASTKTGYGYTF	TGTGCCAGTACCAAGACAGGCTATGGCTACACCTTC
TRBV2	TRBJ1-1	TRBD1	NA	CASRVYRGTNTEAFF	TGTGCCAGCCGGGTGTACAGGGGGACGAACACTGAAGCTTTCTTT
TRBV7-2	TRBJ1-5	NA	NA	CASSLVQVDQPQHF	TGTGCCAGCAGCTTAGTACAGGTCGATCAGCCCCAGCATTTT
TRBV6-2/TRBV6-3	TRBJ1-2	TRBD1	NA	CASSYPTSRQGRTF	TGTGCCAGCAGTTACCCGACCTCCCGACAGGGCAGGACCTTC
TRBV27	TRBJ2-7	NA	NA	CASSLGQGIHEQYF	TGTGCCAGCAGTTTAGGGCAGGGGATCCACGAGCAGTACTTC
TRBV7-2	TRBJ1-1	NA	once	CASSQRWAGPNTEAFF	TGTGCCAGCAGCCAGCGGTGGGCGGGCCCGAACACTGAAGCTTTCTTT
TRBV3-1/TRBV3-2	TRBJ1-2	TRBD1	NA	CASSQEGQAGYTF	TGTGCCAGCAGCCAAGAGGGACAGGCAGGCTACACCTTC
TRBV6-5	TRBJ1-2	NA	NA	CASSYFSQPNYGYTF	TGTGCCAGCAGTTACTTTTCACAACCGAACTATGGCTACACCTTC
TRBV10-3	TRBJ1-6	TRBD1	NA	CATHGRQGGKSSPLHF	TGTGCCACCCACGGGCGACAGGGTGGGAAGAGTTCACCCCTCCACTTT
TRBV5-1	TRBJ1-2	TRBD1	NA	CASSWGLSDRIYGYTF	TGCGCCAGCAGCTGGGGGCTTTCGGACAGGATCTATGGCTACACCTTC
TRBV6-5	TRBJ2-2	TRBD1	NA	CASSYRVTGAGELFF	TGTGCCAGCAGTTATCGTGTGACAGGGGCAGGGGAGCTGTTTTTT
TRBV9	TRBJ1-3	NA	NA	CASSVGQGYGNTIYF	TGTGCCAGCAGCGTTGGTCAGGGCTACGGAAACACCATATATTTT
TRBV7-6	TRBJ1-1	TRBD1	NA	CASSLERTGSRNTEAFF	TGTGCCAGCAGCTTAGAGAGGACAGGGTCAAGGAACACTGAAGCTTTCTTT
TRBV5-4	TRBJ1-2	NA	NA	CASRTTGGRRGYTF	TGTGCCAGCAGAACTACCGGGGGGCGCAGAGGCTACACCTTC
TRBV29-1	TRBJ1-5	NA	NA	CSVAAASGDQPQHF	TGCAGCGTTGCAGCCGCGTCTGGAGATCAGCCCCAGCATTTT
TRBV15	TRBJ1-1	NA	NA	CATSSDRWDTEAFF	TGTGCCACCAGCAGTGACAGGTGGGACACTGAAGCTTTCTTT
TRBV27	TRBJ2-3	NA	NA	CASSPHGAVTQYF	TGTGCCAGCAGTCCCCATGGGGCCGTTACGCAGTATTTT
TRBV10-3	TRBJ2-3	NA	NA	CASRDTRTDTQYF	TGTGCCTCCCGGGACACACGCACAGATACGCAGTATTTT
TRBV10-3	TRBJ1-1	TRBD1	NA	CAISRDRGPETEAFF	TGTGCCATCAGCCGGGACAGGGGGCCGGAGACTGAAGCTTTCTTT
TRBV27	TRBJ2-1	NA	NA	CASSLRGTYNEQFF	TGTGCCAGCAGTTTAAGAGGGACCTACAATGAGCAGTTCTTC
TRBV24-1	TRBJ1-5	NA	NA	CATSATGNQPQHF	TGTGCCACCAGTGCCACAGGAAATCAGCCCCAGCATTTT
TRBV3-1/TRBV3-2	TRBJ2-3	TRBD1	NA	CASSRTGSTDTQYF	TGTGCCAGCAGCCGGACAGGGAGCACAGATACGCAGTATTTT
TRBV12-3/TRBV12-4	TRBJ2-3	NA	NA	CASSLGGIDTQYF	TGTGCCAGCAGTTTAGGAGGGATAGATACGCAGTATTTT
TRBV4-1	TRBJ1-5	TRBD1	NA	CASSPPGQGWDRSNQPQHF	TGCGCCAGCAGCCCGCCGGGACAGGGGTGGGATAGGAGCAATCAGCCCCAGCATTTT
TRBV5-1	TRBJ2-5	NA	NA	CASSLAGQTQETQYF	TGCGCCAGCAGCTTGGCTGGGCAAACCCAAGAGACCCAGTACTTC
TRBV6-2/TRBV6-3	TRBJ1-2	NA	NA	CASSYSSDFREEDYGYTF	TGTGCCAGCAGTTACTCGAGTGATTTCAGGGAGGAGGACTATGGCTACACCTTC
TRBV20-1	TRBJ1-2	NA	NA	CSPEGYTF	TGCAGCCCTGAGGGCTACACCTTC
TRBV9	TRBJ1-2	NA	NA	CASSGPRFHGYTF	TGTGCCAGCAGCGGTCCCCGGTTCCATGGCTACACCTTC
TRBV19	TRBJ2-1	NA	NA	CASSIFQGGNEQFF	TGTGCCAGTAGTATATTCCAGGGGGGCAATGAGCAGTTCTTC
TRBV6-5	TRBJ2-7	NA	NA	CASSYSGSYEQYF	TGTGCCAGCAGTTACTCGGGGAGTTACGAGCAGTACTTC
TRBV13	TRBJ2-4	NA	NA	CASSLMSGNIQYF	TGTGCCAGCAGCTTAATGTCAGGAAACATTCAGTACTTC